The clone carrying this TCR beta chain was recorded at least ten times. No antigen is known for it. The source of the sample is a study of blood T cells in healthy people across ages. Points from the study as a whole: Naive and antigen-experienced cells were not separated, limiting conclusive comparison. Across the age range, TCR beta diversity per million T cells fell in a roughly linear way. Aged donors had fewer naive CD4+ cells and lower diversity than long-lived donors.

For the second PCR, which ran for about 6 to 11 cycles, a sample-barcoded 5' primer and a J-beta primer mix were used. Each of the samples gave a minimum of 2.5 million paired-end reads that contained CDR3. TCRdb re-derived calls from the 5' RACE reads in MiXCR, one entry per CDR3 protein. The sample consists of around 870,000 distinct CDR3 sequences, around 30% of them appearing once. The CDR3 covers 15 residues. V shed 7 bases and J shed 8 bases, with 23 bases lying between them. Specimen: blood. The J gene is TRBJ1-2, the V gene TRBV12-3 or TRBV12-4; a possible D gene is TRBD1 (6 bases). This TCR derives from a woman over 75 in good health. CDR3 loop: CASKGRGSPSDGYTF. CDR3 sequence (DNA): TGTGCCAGCAAAGGCAGGGGCAGTCCCTCAGACGGCTACACCTTC.